This T cell receptor beta chain derives from a study of blood T cell repertoires in COVID-19. Clinical history reported by participants formed the basis on which cohorts were assigned. Recovered status applied to Cohort 3 donors who had two consecutive negative PCRs. It also applied to those with clearance or with symptom resolution. Profiling relied on immunoSEQ multiplex PCR, and the TCRdb table lists in-frame clones only, not all of them. The table includes hundreds of thousands of clones, roughly 90% detected once. The TCR originated in a woman in her 30s who had recovered from COVID-19. The sample taken for sequencing was PBMCs or T cells enriched from blood (not recorded which).

The CDR3 is CASSQETSQGSFPGYGYTF. The CDR3 bases are TGCGCCAGCAGCCAAGAAACGTCACAGGGGTCTTTCCCGGGTTATGGCTACACCTTC. This chain joins TRBV4-3 and TRBJ1-2; 7 positions match TRBD1. Trimming removed 0 bases from V and 5 bases from J; junction bases left unmatched: 18. In germline, CDR1 is LGHNA, CDR2 YSLEER. This CDR3 spans 19 amino acids.